Listed here are 30 T cell receptor beta chains from one sample, sequenced in a study of blood T cell repertoires in COVID-19. Using immunoSEQ multiplex PCR, the repertoire was profiled, and TCRdb retains in-frame clones only, with some absent. The sample has about 33,000 clones; more than 85% are singletons. The specimen was peripheral blood. These TCRs come from a human donor in a cohort sampled during active COVID-19.

This clone was picked up one time. The chain combines TRBV5-5 with TRBJ2-1, with TRBD2 as a possible D gene (6 bases). Between the trimmed V and J ends, which lost 2 bases and 4 bases, there was a span of 22 bases. The CDR3 has 18 residues. Germline values: CDR1 SGHKS, CDR2 YYEKEE (reference sequence). The CDR3 region has the DNA TGTGCCAGCAGCTTTCGGAATGGGGGGTCCATACTATACAATGAGCAGTTCTTC. It codes for CASSFRNGGSILYNEQFF.

This clone was detected only once. The rearrangement links TRBV6-5 to TRBJ2-1; 11 nucleotides match TRBD2. The V gene end was trimmed by 4 bases and the J gene end by 7 bases; junction bases not matched to a gene: 9. The germline CDR1 and CDR2 sequences are MNHEY and SVGAGI. The CDR3 covers 16 residues. The CDR3 region is CASSSLTSGMRNEQFF. CDR3 nucleotide sequence: TGTGCCAGCAGTTCCTTGACTAGCGGGATGAGGAATGAGCAGTTCTTC.

The rearrangement joins TRBV21-1 to TRBJ1-4; TRBD1, the D gene given by the table, was not confirmed from the DNA. TRBV21-1 is annotated as a pseudogene. This CDR3 contains 16 residues. This CDR3 is CASSKAEVWQGKKLFF. The CDR3 DNA reads as TGTGCCAGCAGCAAAGCCGAAGTTTGGCAGGGAAAAAAACTGTTTTTT.

V gene TRBV30 combines with J gene TRBJ2-2; D may be TRBD2 (6 bases). Between the trimmed V and J ends, which lost 4 bases and 4 bases, there was a span of 13 bases. This CDR3 comprises 14 residues. Germline V gene data show CDR1 as GTSNPN and CDR2 as SVGIG (reference sequence). In DNA form, the CDR3 reads TGTGCCTGGACGGGAGATTTAGTCACCGGGGAGCTGTTTTTT. Protein: CAWTGDLVTGELFF.

The rearrangement uses TRBV19 and TRBJ2-1, with 8 bases matching TRBD2. The CDR3 has 16 residues. CDR1 and CDR2 from the germline V gene are LNHDA and SQIVND (reference sequence). V gave up 3 bases and J gave up 6 bases; unmatched junction bases: 10. As DNA, the CDR3 is TGTGCCAGTAGTATGCTGGCGGGAGGTTTAGGCAATGAGCAGTTCTTC. Its protein is CASSMLAGGLGNEQFF.

The gene calls are TRBV20-1 and TRBJ2-2; 12 bases line up with TRBD2. The CDR3 runs 16 residues. Looked up from germline, CDR1 is DFQATT and CDR2 is SNEGSKA (reference sequence). Trimming at V came to 3 bases and at J to 3 bases, leaving 5 bases not matched to a gene. The CDR3 loop is CSASPLAGGYTGELFF. CDR3 in DNA: TGCAGTGCTAGTCCCCTAGCGGGAGGGTACACCGGGGAGCTGTTTTTT.

This clone has only a few counts. CDR3 sequence (DNA): TGTGCCAGCAGCGCGGCCGGGACAGCAAGCTCTGGAAACACCATATATTTT. It yields the protein CASSAAGTASSGNTIYF. This chain uses TRBV5-5 with TRBJ1-3; 7 bases agree with TRBD1. Per germline, CDR1 SGHKS and CDR2 YYEKEE (reference sequence). J gave up 0 bases and V 4 bases, and 10 bases lay outside the gene matches. CDR3 length: 17 amino acids.

The V and J genes are TRBV28 and TRBJ2-7; 12 nucleotides line up with TRBD1. Germline V gives CDR1 MDHEN, CDR2 SYDVKM. The trim removed 5 bases at V and 5 bases at J, leaving 4 bases unmatched. The CDR3 loop spans 14 amino acids. Here the CDR3 DNA reads TGTGCCAGCAGTCAAGGGACAGGGGGCCACGAGCAGTACTTC. It translates to CASSQGTGGHEQYF.

This clone was seen just once. This chain links TRBV9 with TRBJ2-7, with TRBD2 matching 12 bases. The junction had 3 bases not matched to a gene; V was cut back by 2 bases and J by 0 bases. Germline loops: CDR1 SGDLS, CDR2 YYNGEE. The CDR3 contains 16 residues. CDR3 region: CASSVRLAGASYEQYF. The CDR3 DNA is TGTGCCAGCAGCGTCCGACTAGCGGGAGCCTCCTACGAGCAGTACTTC.

The CDR3 here is CATSGRTGNTGELFF. The CDR3 DNA reads as TGTGCCACCAGTGGGAGGACAGGGAACACCGGGGAGCTGTTTTTT. The V gene is TRBV24-1, the J gene TRBJ2-2, with 7 bases aligning to TRBD1. Germline V gene lookup returns CDR1 KGHDR and CDR2 SFDVKD. V trimming: 5 bases; J trimming: 1 base; junction bases outside the gene matches: 3. CDR3 length: 15 amino acids.

This clone was recorded only once. The chain uses TRBV28 and TRBJ2-5, with 15 nucleotides matching TRBD2. This CDR3 has 16 residues. Germline loops: CDR1 MDHEN, CDR2 SYDVKM. V was pared by 5 bases and J by 5 bases, with 6 bases of the junction left unmatched. Here the CDR3 DNA reads TGTGCCAGCAGTATGGGACTAGCGGGAGGTCGGGAGACCCAGTACTTC. This encodes CASSMGLAGGRETQYF.

The chain employs TRBV7-6 and TRBJ1-4; D is ambiguous. Trimming pared 1 base from V and 7 bases from J, leaving 13 bases between. Germline V gene sequence: CDR1 SGHVS, CDR2 FNYEAQ. This CDR3 spans 15 amino acids. The CDR3 sequence: CASSLGSSETEKLFF. The CDR3 bases are TGTGCCAGCAGCTTAGGTAGCTCCGAGACTGAAAAACTGTTTTTT.

The chain links TRBV28 to TRBJ2-7; 9 nucleotides line up with TRBD2. Trimming took 6 bases from V and 0 from J; bases not matched to a gene: 12. CDR1 and CDR2 from the germline V gene are MDHEN and SYDVKM. This CDR3 contains 17 residues. In DNA, the CDR3 is TGTGCCAGCAGCCCAAGTATAGCGGGAGTCTTCTCCTACGAGCAGTACTTC. As protein: CASSPSIAGVFSYEQYF.

This chain joins TRBV12-1 and TRBJ2-1; the table's D call, TRBD1, has no DNA check behind it. TRBV12-1 is given as a pseudogene. This CDR3 is built from 15 residues. CDR3 sequence: CASSFSRGWVNEQFF. The CDR3 DNA is TGTGCCAGCAGCTTTTCCAGGGGGTGGGTCAATGAGCAGTTCTTC.

The rearrangement joins TRBV7-3 to TRBJ2-1, with 7 bases lining up with TRBD1. V gave up 4 bases and J gave up 7 bases; unmatched junction bases: 4. Germline loops: CDR1 SGHTA, CDR2 FQGTGA. This CDR3 has 13 amino acids. The CDR3 DNA sequence: TGTGCCAGCAGCTCGGGACAGATAAATGAGCAGTTCTTC. Protein product: CASSSGQINEQFF.

The V gene is TRBV28, the J gene TRBJ1-5; no definite D call. Trimming shortened V by 4 bases and J by 2 bases, and 9 bases separated the two germline ends. CDR3 length: 14 amino acids. Germline loops: CDR1 MDHEN, CDR2 SYDVKM. The CDR3 sequence: CASSSLLGNQPQHF. CDR3 DNA: TGTGCCAGCAGTTCTCTTTTAGGCAATCAGCCCCAGCATTTT.

V is TRBV5-6 and J is TRBJ2-3; a weak D match, TRBD1 (5 bases). Germline V gene sequence: CDR1 SGHDT, CDR2 YYEEEE. The CDR3 is made up of 16 amino acids. V lost 0 bases and J lost 2, with 13 bases in between. CDR3 DNA sequence: TGTGCCAGCAGCTTGGGTGCAGGGATCGTCACAGATACGCAGTATTTT. It encodes CASSLGAGIVTDTQYF. The variable domain in full, with the rest retrieved from reference TRBV5-6 and TRBJ2-3, is DAGVTQSPTHLIKTRGQQVTLRCSPKSGHDTVSWYQQALGQGPQFIFQYYEEEERQRGNFPDRFSGHQFPNYSSELNVNALLLGDSALYLCASSLGAGIVTDTQYFGPGTRLTVL.

V and J are TRBV12-5 and TRBJ1-2; D remains ambiguous. V gave up 2 bases and J gave up 0 bases, with 10 bases separating them. CDR1 LGHNT and CDR2 FRNRAP come from the germline V gene. The CDR3 covers 15 residues. CDR3 sequence: CASGLRQDSNYGYTF. The DNA of the CDR3 is TGTGCTAGTGGTTTGAGGCAGGATTCTAACTATGGCTACACCTTC.

The J gene is TRBJ1-3, the V gene TRBV19; tentative D call: TRBD1 (5 bases). The germline V gene has CDR1 LNHDA and CDR2 SQIVND (reference sequence). The CDR3 extends over 16 amino acids. V was clipped by 3 bases and J by 0 bases, with 12 bases between them. The DNA for the CDR3 is TGTGCCAGTAGTATCCCTCAGGGAGGCTCTGGAAACACCATATATTTT. Translating gives CASSIPQGGSGNTIYF.

The chain employs TRBV18 and TRBJ2-7; TRBD2 matches at 8 bases. Germline CDR1 KGHSH, CDR2 LQKENI. This CDR3 spans 14 amino acids. J lost 6 bases, V lost 3 bases, and 7 bases had no gene match. CDR3 sequence (DNA): TGTGCCAGCTCACCGCAGGGACTAGTAGGCGAGCAGTACTTC. Translation: CASSPQGLVGEQYF.

V gene TRBV9 combines with J gene TRBJ2-7, with 8 bases fitting TRBD2. J gave up 2 bases and V 0 bases, and 4 bases lay outside the gene matches. The germline gives CDR1 SGDLS, CDR2 YYNGEE. This CDR3 has 15 residues. CDR3 region: CASSVGTSGTYEQYF. CDR3 nucleotides: TGTGCCAGCAGCGTAGGTACTAGCGGAACCTACGAGCAGTACTTC.

This clone was counted a single time. The chain recombines TRBV28 with TRBJ2-7, with TRBD1 identical over 7 bases. The CDR3 loop spans 14 amino acids. The germline V gene has CDR1 MDHEN and CDR2 SYDVKM. V shed 6 bases, J shed 0 bases, and the junction held 5 bases outside the gene matches. In nucleotides, the CDR3 is TGTGCCAGCAGACAGACAGGGAGCTCCTACGAGCAGTACTTC. Protein product: CASRQTGSSYEQYF.

This chain uses TRBV28 with TRBJ2-1, with 7 bases lining up with TRBD2. From germline, CDR1 is MDHEN and CDR2 SYDVKM. V gave up 6 bases and J gave up 4 bases; unmatched junction bases: 9. CDR3 length: 15 amino acids. CDR3 amino acids: CASSNLAEIYNEQFF. CDR3 nucleotides: TGTGCCAGCAGCAATCTAGCGGAAATTTACAATGAGCAGTTCTTC.

This clone has more than one count but fewer than ten. This chain connects TRBV7-6 to TRBJ2-7; D is unclear. This CDR3 spans 13 amino acids. Germline V gene lookup returns CDR1 SGHVS and CDR2 FNYEAQ. V was shortened by 0 bases and J by 9 bases, with 12 bases between the two germline ends. The CDR3 sequence: CASSLASFSAQYF. The DNA of the CDR3 is TGTGCCAGCAGCTTAGCGAGCTTCTCCGCGCAGTACTTC.

The rearrangement links TRBV11-1 to TRBJ1-2, with D perhaps matching TRBD1 (5 bases). Germline V gives CDR1 SGHAT, CDR2 FQDESV (reference sequence). The CDR3 spans 13 residues. The V end was cut by 5 bases, the J end by 4 bases, with 11 bases between. The CDR3 protein is CASSPRQFYGYTF. The DNA of the CDR3 is TGTGCCAGCAGCCCAAGACAGTTCTATGGCTACACCTTC. The entire variable domain, with the rest obtained from reference TRBV11-1 and TRBJ1-2, is as follows: EAEVAQSPRYKITEKSQAVAFWCDPISGHATLYWYRQILGQGPELLVQFQDESVVDDSQLPKDRFSAERLKGVDSTLKIQPAELGDSAMYLCASSPRQFYGYTFGSGTRLTVV.

V usage is TRBV7-8 and J usage is TRBJ1-3; possibly TRBD1 for D (6 bases). The CDR3 has 14 residues. Germline V lookup: CDR1 SGHVS, CDR2 FQNEAQ. The V gene lost 5 bases and the J gene lost 4 bases, with 12 bases spanning the gap. As DNA, the CDR3 is TGTGCCAGCAGCCCCGACAGGTTCGGAAACACCATATATTTT. It is translated as CASSPDRFGNTIYF.

The chain links TRBV10-2 to TRBJ2-1; TRBD2 is a possible D gene (5 bases). The ends were cut back, 8 bases at V and 3 bases at J, with 8 bases in the middle. From germline, CDR1 is WSHSY and CDR2 SAAADI. The CDR3 length is 12 residues. The chain's CDR3 is CASRTLYNEQFF. The CDR3 DNA is TGCGCCAGCCGGACTCTCTACAATGAGCAGTTCTTC.

The chain carries TRBV18 and TRBJ1-1; D remains unclear. The CDR3 consists of 16 residues. Per the germline V gene, CDR1 is KGHSH and CDR2 is LQKENI. The V end lost 1 base, the J end lost 1 base, and 13 bases lay between the germline ends. As DNA, the CDR3 is TGTGCCAGCTCACCACTGCCGGGATCAGGGAACACTGAAGCTTTCTTT. Translation gives CASSPLPGSGNTEAFF.

The chain is built from TRBV30 and TRBJ1-4; TRBD1 is a possible D gene (6 bases). The CDR3 extends over 13 amino acids. Germline V gene sequence: CDR1 GTSNPN, CDR2 SVGIG (reference sequence). V was shortened by 7 bases and J by 6 bases, with 15 bases between the two germline ends. The CDR3 DNA reads as TGTGCCTCGAGGCAGGGGAGTTATGAAAAACTGTTTTTT. The encoded protein is CASRQGSYEKLFF.

CDR3 loop: CASYGQNEEKLFF. CDR3 DNA: TGTGCCAGTTACGGACAGAATGAAGAAAAACTGTTTTTT. This chain uses TRBV19 with TRBJ1-4, with D possibly matching TRBD1 (6 bases). V dropped 8 bases and J dropped 8 bases, with 15 bases sitting between them. The V gene's germline CDR1 is LNHDA and CDR2 SQIVND (reference sequence). This CDR3 is 13 amino acids long.